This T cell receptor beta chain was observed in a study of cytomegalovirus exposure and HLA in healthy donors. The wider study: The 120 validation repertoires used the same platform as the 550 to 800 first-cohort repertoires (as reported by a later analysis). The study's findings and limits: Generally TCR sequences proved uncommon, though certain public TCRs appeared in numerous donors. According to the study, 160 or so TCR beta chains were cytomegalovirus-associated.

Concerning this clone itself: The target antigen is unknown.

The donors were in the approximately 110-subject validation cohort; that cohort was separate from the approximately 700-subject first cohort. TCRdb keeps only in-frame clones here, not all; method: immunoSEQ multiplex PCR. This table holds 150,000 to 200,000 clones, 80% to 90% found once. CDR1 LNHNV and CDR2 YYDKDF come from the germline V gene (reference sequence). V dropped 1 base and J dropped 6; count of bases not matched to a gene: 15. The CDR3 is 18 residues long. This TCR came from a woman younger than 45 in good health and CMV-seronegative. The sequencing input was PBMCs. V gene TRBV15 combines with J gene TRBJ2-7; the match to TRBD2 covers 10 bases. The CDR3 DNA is TGTGCCACCAGCAGAGCCGCGGGGCCTAGCGGGAGTCGAAGCGAGCAGTACTTC. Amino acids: CATSRAAGPSGSRSEQYF.